These T cell receptor beta chains were read from a single sample in a study of blood T cell repertoires in COVID-19. The method was immunoSEQ multiplex PCR; TCRdb's version includes in-frame clones alone and lacks a portion of them. The data contain tens of thousands of clones, more than 85% of them singletons. Sequenced: peripheral blood. The receptor set was obtained from a man aged 50-59 years in a cohort sampled during active COVID-19. CDR3s include the opening cysteine and the closing phenylalanine or tryptophan. The D gene is left open where the match is weak. A clone size is listed for some rows: how often the clone was seen (once, few, many), or a class if it is expanded.

TRBV5-1	-	TRBD1	TRBJ2-5	TGCGCCAGCAGTGCCGGGACAGTCCAAGAGACCCAGTACTTC	CASSAGTVQETQYF
TRBV27	-	-	TRBJ2-1	TGTGCCAGCAGTTTTGTGACACAAGTAGGGGTTAATGAGCAGTTCTTC	CASSFVTQVGVNEQFF
TRBV18	-	TRBD1	TRBJ2-7	TGTGCCAGCTCACCGGGACAGGGGACGGGAGAGCAGTACTTC	CASSPGQGTGEQYF
TRBV6-5	-	-	TRBJ2-7	TGTGCCAGCCACGGCCAAGATGGAGACTACGAGCAGTACTTC	CASHGQDGDYEQYF
TRBV9	-	-	TRBJ1-4	TGTGCCAGCAGCGTAGAAGGGGACTCTAATGAAAAACTGTTTTTT	CASSVEGDSNEKLFF
TRBV27	-	-	TRBJ1-1	TGTGCCAGCAGTTTAGGGGGGGGGAGCACTGAAGCTTTCTTT	CASSLGGGSTEAFF
TRBV30	-	TRBD1	TRBJ1-1	TGTGCCTGGAGCGGACAGGGGTACACTGAAGCTTTCTTT	CAWSGQGYTEAFF
TRBV5-4	-	-	TRBJ2-7	TGTGCCAGCGGGGTCAGGAGCGGCGAGCAGTACTTC	CASGVRSGEQYF
TRBV6-5	-	-	TRBJ2-1	TGTGCCAGCAGTTCGGGTGATGAGCAGTTCTTC	CASSSGDEQFF
TRBV7-2	once	-	TRBJ1-1	TGTGCCAGCAGTCCGAACCCCAGGGCGAACACTGAAGCTTTCTTT	CASSPNPRANTEAFF
TRBV2	once	-	TRBJ1-5	TGTGCCAGCAGTGAATTTACAGGGAGGGGGTATAGCAATCAGCCCCAGCATTTT	CASSEFTGRGYSNQPQHF
TRBV5-4	-	TRBD1	TRBJ2-7	TGTGCCAGCAGCAGGGACAGGGGGCCGGCAAGCTCCTACGAGCAGTACTTC	CASSRDRGPASSYEQYF
TRBV7-7	-	TRBD1	TRBJ2-3	TGTGCTAGCAGCATGGGACAGGGCACAGATACGCAGTATTTT	CASSMGQGTDTQYF
TRBV7-6	-	TRBD2	TRBJ2-3	TGTGCCAGCAGCTCCCTTGCGGGAGAGGCGGCAGATACGCAGTATTTT	CASSSLAGEAADTQYF
TRBV30	-	-	TRBJ2-3	TGTGCCTGGAGTCCAGGATCAAACACAGATACGCAGTATTTT	CAWSPGSNTDTQYF
TRBV6-6	-	-	TRBJ2-7	TGTGCCAGCAGTCCCAGGGGTGGGTCCTCCGAGCAGTACTTC	CASSPRGGSSEQYF
TRBV29-1	-	TRBD2	TRBJ2-3	TGCAGCGGGGGGCCTAGCGGGATTTCAACAGATACGCAGTATTTT	CSGGPSGISTDTQYF
TRBV19	-	TRBD1	TRBJ2-4	TGTGCCAGTAGTGACGACAGGGTATCGGACATTCAGTACTTC	CASSDDRVSDIQYF
TRBV5-1	-	TRBD1	TRBJ2-1	TGCGCCAGCAGCTTAACAGCAGGGGACAGCGGCAATGAGCAGTTCTTC	CASSLTAGDSGNEQFF
TRBV27	-	TRBD2	TRBJ2-5	TGTGCCAGCAGTTTAAACCTAGCGGGTGGAGAGACCCAGTACTTC	CASSLNLAGGETQYF
TRBV19	-	-	TRBJ1-4	TGTGCCAGTAAAATTTCGGGGTTTAATGAAAAACTGTTTTTT	CASKISGFNEKLFF
TRBV29-1	-	TRBD2	TRBJ2-5	TGCAGCGTTGAACAGGGAGGGGTGCAAGAGACCCAGTACTTC	CSVEQGGVQETQYF
TRBV4-3	-	-	TRBJ1-2	TGCGCCAGCAGCCAAGATGCAGATGGCTACACCTTC	CASSQDADGYTF
TRBV2	-	-	TRBJ2-3	TGTGCCGGGGCTAGCGGCACAGATACGCAGTATTTT	CAGASGTDTQYF
TRBV4-3	once	-	TRBJ1-2	TGCGCCAGCAGCCAAGATCTAGGCGGAAACTATGGCTACACCTTC	CASSQDLGGNYGYTF
TRBV27	-	TRBD2	TRBJ2-3	TGTGCCAGCAGCATATTAGGCGGGGGGGCCCCAGATACGCAGTATTTT	CASSILGGGAPDTQYF
TRBV19	-	-	TRBJ1-5	TGTGCCAGTAAACTGGGGGCGAGCAATCAGCCCCAGCATTTT	CASKLGASNQPQHF
TRBV14	-	TRBD1	TRBJ2-5	TGTGCCAGCAGCCAACATCCGGGACAGGTAAGGTACCAAGAGACCCAGTACTTC	CASSQHPGQVRYQETQYF
TRBV3-1/TRBV3-2	-	TRBD1	TRBJ2-4	TGTGCCAGCAGCCCGTCAGGGGGCTTAAACATTCAGTACTTC	CASSPSGGLNIQYF
TRBV4-3	-	TRBD1	TRBJ1-2	TGCGCCAGCAGCCAAGACGGGACAGGTCCTGAGAACTATGGCTACACCTTC	CASSQDGTGPENYGYTF
TRBV27	-	TRBD1	TRBJ1-6	TGTGCCAGCACAAGATTGCCGGGACAGGGAGCGTTCCCCCTCCACTTT	CASTRLPGQGAFPLHF
TRBV27	-	TRBD1	TRBJ1-2	TGTGCCAGCAGTCTCAAAAGTACGGGACAGCATAACTATGGCTACACCTTC	CASSLKSTGQHNYGYTF
TRBV5-1	-	-	TRBJ2-7	TGCGCCAGCAGGGACATTTACGAGCAGTACTTC	CASRDIYEQYF
TRBV5-1	-	-	TRBJ2-7	TGCGCCAGCAGCCCGGGGTACGAGCAGTACTTC	CASSPGYEQYF
TRBV6-5	-	-	TRBJ2-1	TGTGCCAGCAGCTCTACAGGGAGCTCCTACAATGAGCAGTTCTTC	CASSSTGSSYNEQFF
TRBV7-2	-	-	TRBJ2-7	TGTGCCAGCAGCTTCCAGGGCGAGCAGTACTTC	CASSFQGEQYF
TRBV19	few	-	TRBJ2-3	TGTGCCACCTGGGATCCTGGACTCCCGGGAGATACGCAGTATTTT	CATWDPGLPGDTQYF
TRBV7-2	-	-	TRBJ2-5	TGTGCCAGCAGTAGGGGATGGGGCAGGGGTGAGACCCAGTACTTC	CASSRGWGRGETQYF
TRBV4-1	-	-	TRBJ1-1	TGCGCCAGCAGCGCTATAGGGAGGACTGAAGCTTTCTTT	CASSAIGRTEAFF
TRBV6-5	-	TRBD1	TRBJ2-2	TGTGCCAGCAGTACCGGGACAGGATCCTTCGGGGAGCTGTTTTTT	CASSTGTGSFGELFF
TRBV7-9	-	TRBD1	TRBJ2-5	TGTGCCAGCAGCGTCCGACAGGGAGTTAGCCAGACCCAGTACTTC	CASSVRQGVSQTQYF